This TCR beta chain was sequenced for a study of siplizumab effects on memory and regulatory T cells. The V gene end was trimmed by 2 bases and the J gene end by 1 base; junction bases not matched to a gene: 4. Germline values: CDR1 SGHTA, CDR2 FQGTGA. The CDR3 runs to 16 residues. Whole-study results and caveats: The alloresponse seemed to draw substantially on naive T cells, which appeared more diverse than memory cells. Alloreactive sequences that could be traced to unstimulated CD4+ memory cells showed a significant reduction under siplizumab. Proliferating Tregs from siplizumab cultures lacked functional confirmation of suppression.

Using immunoSEQ multiplex PCR, the repertoire was profiled, and TCRdb retains in-frame clones only, with some absent. Of 100,000 or so clones listed, less than 95% are singletons. About this clone: Antigen specificity is unknown.

The chain carries TRBV7-3 and TRBJ2-3; the match to TRBD2 covers 9 bases. Sequenced material: non-Treg CD4+ T cells sorted from blood. This clonotype originated in a human donor in good health. The CDR3 is CASSLGLAGRTDTQYF. The CDR3 DNA is TGTGCCAGCAGCTTAGGGCTAGCGGGACGCACAGATACGCAGTATTTT. The full variable domain, completed using reference TRBV7-3 and TRBJ2-3, is GAGVSQTPSNKVTEKGKYVELRCDPISGHTALYWYRQSLGQGPEFLIYFQGTGAADDSGLPNDRFFAVRPEGSVSTLKIQRTERGDSAVYLCASSLGLAGRTDTQYFGPGTRLTVL.